The T cell receptor (beta chain) under discussion was sequenced for a study of post-analysis software for immune sequencing data. This clonotype showed up just once. Its antigen is not known. The CDR3 is made up of 16 amino acids. The V end was cut by 4 bases, the J end by 2 bases, with 16 bases between. Germline V CDR1 and CDR2: LGHDT, YNNKEL (reference sequence). Unique molecular identifiers were built into the TCR beta cDNA libraries. MiXCR, run by TCRdb on the PCR reads, gives a single entry per CDR3 protein. Among fewer than 550,000 distinct CDR3 sequences listed, around 31% were seen once. General study findings and limits: About five TRBV segments, including TRBV5-6, TRBV5-1 and TRBV20-1, were more frequent in patients than controls.

This TCR came from a girl aged 2 to 17 with multiple sclerosis. Sequencing used blood. The V call is TRBV3-1, the J call TRBJ2-3; no clear D gene. CDR3 nucleotide sequence: TGTGCCAGCAGCCTCCGGACCCGCGGTCACACAGATACGCAGTATTTT. Translation: CASSLRTRGHTDTQYF.